This TCR beta chain came from a study of Ad26.COV2.S vaccination and SARS-CoV-2 variants. Study information: Donor got 5x10^10 or 1x10^11 viral particles of Ad26.COV2.S.

Specified treatment: 15 to 20 received Ad26.COV2.S at low or high dose, single or two shots; 5 received placebo; per-sample allocation not given. Sampling occurred on day 63 after the first vaccine or placebo injection. A Boston adult aged 18-55 years was the donor. Spike of the Wuhan-strain SARS-CoV-2 was expressed by an Ad26 vector, which formed the vaccine. Profiled with immunoSEQ multiplex PCR; TCRdb holds only in-frame clones, not every one. Of hundreds of thousands of clones listed, roughly nine tenths are singletons. The CDR3 runs 15 residues. The V gene's germline CDR1 is SGHRS and CDR2 YFSETQ. Between the trimmed V and J ends, which lost 0 bases and 0 bases, there was a span of 7 bases.

The chain has TRBV5-1 and TRBJ1-3; no firm D call. The receptor was isolated from a person between 18 and 65 years old who received the Ad26.COV2.S COVID-19 vaccine or a placebo. Here the sequenced sample was peripheral blood, taken in a trial of Ad26.COV2.S vaccine versus placebo. In nucleotides, the CDR3 is TGCGCCAGCAGCTTGGCCCCCCTCTCTGGAAACACCATATATTTT. Translation: CASSLAPLSGNTIYF.